This T cell receptor beta chain was captured by sequencing in a study of shared clonotypes between healthy human individuals. The study, taken as a whole, reports: Shared across a few donors were about 4.8% of the naive CD4 clonotypes. Clonotypes not shared had lower generation probabilities than those common to all four donors.

Terminally differentiated effector memory CD45RA+ cells were left out of the naive CD8 fraction, which was CD45RO-negative and positively selected for CCR7. Running of the assay took place at deep level. Sorted-subset replicate PCR reactions were performed with approximately 180 ng DNA, corresponding to 30,000 or so T cell genomes. The protocol was immunoSEQ multiplex PCR, while the TCRdb copy is restricted to in-frame clones and leaves out a portion. The sample has about 590,000 clones, around 95% seen once; the top ten hold over 0.09%. A note on this clone: The antigen is not known.

The germline V and J ends were trimmed by 5 bases and 8 bases, with 12 bases remaining between them. From germline, CDR1 is MNHEY and CDR2 SVGAGI. There are 12 residues in the CDR3. The chain couples TRBV6-5 to TRBJ1-2; D is undetermined. Material for sequencing was naive CD8+ T cells sorted from blood. The source is a woman in her thirties in good health. The CDR3 coding sequence is TGTGCCAGCAGTCGACCCTCTGAAGGCTACACCTTC. Protein: CASSRPSEGYTF.